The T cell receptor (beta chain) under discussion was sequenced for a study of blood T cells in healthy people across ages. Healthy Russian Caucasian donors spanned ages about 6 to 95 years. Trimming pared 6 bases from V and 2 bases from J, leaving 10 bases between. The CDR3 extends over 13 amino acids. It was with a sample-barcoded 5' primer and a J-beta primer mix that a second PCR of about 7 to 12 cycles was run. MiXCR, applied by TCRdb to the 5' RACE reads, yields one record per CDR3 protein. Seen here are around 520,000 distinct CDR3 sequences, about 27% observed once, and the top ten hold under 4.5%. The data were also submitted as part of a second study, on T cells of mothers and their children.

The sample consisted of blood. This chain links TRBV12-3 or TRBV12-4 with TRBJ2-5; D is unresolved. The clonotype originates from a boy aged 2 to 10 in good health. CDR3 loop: CASSSISQETQYF. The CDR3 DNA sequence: TGTGCCAGCAGCTCAATCTCTCAAGAGACCCAGTACTTC.